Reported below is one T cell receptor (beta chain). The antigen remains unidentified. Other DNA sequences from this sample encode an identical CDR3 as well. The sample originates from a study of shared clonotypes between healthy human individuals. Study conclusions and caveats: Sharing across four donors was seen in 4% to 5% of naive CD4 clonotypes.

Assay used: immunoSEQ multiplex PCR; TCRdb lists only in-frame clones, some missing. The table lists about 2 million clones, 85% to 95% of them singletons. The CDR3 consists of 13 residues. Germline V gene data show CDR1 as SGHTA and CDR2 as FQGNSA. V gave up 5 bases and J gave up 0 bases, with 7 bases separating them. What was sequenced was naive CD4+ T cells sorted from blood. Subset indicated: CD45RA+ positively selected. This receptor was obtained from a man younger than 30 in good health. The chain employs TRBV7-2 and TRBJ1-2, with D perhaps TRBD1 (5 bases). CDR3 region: CASSPGPNYGYTF. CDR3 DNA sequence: TGTGCCAGCAGCCCGGGACCTAACTATGGCTACACCTTC.